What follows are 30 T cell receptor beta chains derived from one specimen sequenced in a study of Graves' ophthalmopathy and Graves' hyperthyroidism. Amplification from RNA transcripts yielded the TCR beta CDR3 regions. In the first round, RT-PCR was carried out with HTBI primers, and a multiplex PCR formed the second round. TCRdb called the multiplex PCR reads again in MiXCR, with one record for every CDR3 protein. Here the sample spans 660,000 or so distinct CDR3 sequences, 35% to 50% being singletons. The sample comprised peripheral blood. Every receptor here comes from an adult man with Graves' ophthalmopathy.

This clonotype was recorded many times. CDR3 nucleotide sequence: TGCAGCGTTGCGGGTTCGGGAGGCAATCAGCCCCAGCATTTT. Translation: CSVAGSGGNQPQHF. V gene TRBV29-1 combines with J gene TRBJ1-5; unclear D gene. CDR3 size: 14 residues. The germline V gene encodes CDR1 SQVTM and CDR2 ANQGSEA. The germline V and J ends were trimmed by 4 bases and 2 bases, with 12 bases remaining between them.

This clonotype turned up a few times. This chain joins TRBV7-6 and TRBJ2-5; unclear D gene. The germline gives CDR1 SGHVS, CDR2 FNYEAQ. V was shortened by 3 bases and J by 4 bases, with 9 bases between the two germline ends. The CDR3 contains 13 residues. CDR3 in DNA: TGTGCCAGCAGCTTTCTGGGAAGAGAGACCCAGTACTTC. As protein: CASSFLGRETQYF. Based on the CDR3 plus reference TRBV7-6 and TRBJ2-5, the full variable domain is GAGVSQSPRYKVTKRGQDVALRCDPISGHVSLYWYRQALGQGPEFLTYFNYEAQQDKSGLPNDRFSAERPEGSISTLTIQRTEQRDSAMYRCASSFLGRETQYFGPGTRLLVL.

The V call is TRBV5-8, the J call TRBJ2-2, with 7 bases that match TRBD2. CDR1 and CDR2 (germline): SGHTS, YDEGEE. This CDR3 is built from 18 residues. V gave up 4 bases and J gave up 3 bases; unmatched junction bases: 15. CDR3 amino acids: CASSLGGSSEWDTGELFF. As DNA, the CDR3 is TGTGCCAGCAGCCTGGGGGGGTCGAGCGAATGGGACACCGGGGAGCTGTTTTTT.

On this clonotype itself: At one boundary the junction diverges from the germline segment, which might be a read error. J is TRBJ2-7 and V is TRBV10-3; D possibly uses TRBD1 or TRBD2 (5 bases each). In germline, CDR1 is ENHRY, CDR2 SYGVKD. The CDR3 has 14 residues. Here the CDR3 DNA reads TGTGCCAGCAGTTTCGGGACGGGGACCCACGAGCAGTACTTC. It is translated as CASSFGTGTHEQYF.

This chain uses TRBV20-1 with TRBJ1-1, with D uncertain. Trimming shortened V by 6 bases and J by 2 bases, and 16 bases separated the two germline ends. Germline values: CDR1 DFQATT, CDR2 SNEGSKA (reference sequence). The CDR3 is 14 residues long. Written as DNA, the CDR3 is TGCAGTGCCAGCCGACGGGCTTCAAACACTGAAGCTTTCTTT. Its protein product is CSASRRASNTEAFF.

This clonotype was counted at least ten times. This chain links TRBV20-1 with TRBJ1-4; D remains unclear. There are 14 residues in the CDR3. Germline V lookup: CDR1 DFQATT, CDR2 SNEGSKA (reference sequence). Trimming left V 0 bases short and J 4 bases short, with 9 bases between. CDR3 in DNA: TGCAGTGCTAGAGATCTAGCCCGTAATGAAAAACTGTTTTTT. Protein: CSARDLARNEKLFF.

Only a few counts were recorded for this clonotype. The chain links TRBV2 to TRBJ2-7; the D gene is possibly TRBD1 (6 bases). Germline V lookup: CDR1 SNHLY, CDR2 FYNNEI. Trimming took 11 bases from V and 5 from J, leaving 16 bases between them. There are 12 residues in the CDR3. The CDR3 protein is CAGRDIRHEQYF. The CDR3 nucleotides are TGTGCCGGACGGGACATACGCCACGAGCAGTACTTC.

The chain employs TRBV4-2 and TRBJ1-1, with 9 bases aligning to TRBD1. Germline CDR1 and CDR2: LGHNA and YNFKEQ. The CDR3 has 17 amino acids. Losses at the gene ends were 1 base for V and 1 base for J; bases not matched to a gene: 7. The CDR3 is CASSQGAQGARNTEAFF. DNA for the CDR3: TGTGCCAGCAGCCAAGGTGCACAGGGGGCAAGGAACACTGAAGCTTTCTTT.

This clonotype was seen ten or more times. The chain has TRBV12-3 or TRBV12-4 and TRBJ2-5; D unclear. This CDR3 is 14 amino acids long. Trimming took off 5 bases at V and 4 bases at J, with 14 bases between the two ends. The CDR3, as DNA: TGTGCCAGCAGTCCGCGGATCGTCTCAGAGACCCAGTACTTC. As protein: CASSPRIVSETQYF.

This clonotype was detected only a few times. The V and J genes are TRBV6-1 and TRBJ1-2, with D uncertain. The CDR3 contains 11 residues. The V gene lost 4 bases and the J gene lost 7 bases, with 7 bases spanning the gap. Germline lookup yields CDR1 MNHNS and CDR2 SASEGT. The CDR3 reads CASSGLGGYTF. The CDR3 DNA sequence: TGTGCCAGCAGTGGGTTGGGTGGCTACACCTTC.

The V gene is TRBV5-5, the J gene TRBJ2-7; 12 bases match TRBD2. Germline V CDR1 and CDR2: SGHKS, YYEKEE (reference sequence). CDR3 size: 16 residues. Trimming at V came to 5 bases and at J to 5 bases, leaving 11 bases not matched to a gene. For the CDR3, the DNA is TGTGCCAGCAGTCGGGGGATGACTAGCGGGAGCCACGAGCAGTACTTC. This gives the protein CASSRGMTSGSHEQYF.

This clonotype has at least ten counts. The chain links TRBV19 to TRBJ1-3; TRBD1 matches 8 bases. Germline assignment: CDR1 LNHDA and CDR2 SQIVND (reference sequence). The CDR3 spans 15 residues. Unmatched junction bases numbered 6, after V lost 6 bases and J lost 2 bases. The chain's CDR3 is CASRATGVPGNTIYF. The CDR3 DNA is TGTGCCAGTAGGGCGACAGGGGTCCCTGGAAACACCATATATTTT.

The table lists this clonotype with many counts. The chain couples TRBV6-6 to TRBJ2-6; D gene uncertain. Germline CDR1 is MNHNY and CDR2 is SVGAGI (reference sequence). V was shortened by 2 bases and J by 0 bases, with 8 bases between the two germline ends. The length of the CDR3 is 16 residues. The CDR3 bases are TGTGCCAGCAGTTACCTCGCAAACTCTGGGGCCAACGTCCTGACTTTC. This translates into CASSYLANSGANVLTF.

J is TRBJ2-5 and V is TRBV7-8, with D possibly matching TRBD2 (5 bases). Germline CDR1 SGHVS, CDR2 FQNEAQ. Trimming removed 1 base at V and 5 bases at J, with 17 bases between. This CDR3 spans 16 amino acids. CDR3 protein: CASSLDREGLVETQYF. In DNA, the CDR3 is TGTGCCAGCAGCTTAGATCGGGAAGGGCTCGTGGAGACCCAGTACTTC.

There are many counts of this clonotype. CDR3 nucleotides: TGTGCCAGTAAAGTGGGGGCAGGGAATCAGCCCCAGCATTTT. Its translation is CASKVGAGNQPQHF. The chain has TRBV19 and TRBJ1-5, with D perhaps TRBD1 (6 bases). From germline, CDR1 is LNHDA and CDR2 SQIVND (reference sequence). V dropped 7 bases and J dropped 4 bases, with 14 bases sitting between them. This CDR3 has 14 residues.

CDR3 amino acids: CASSPTGQGEAFF. The CDR3 nucleotides read TGTGCCAGCAGCCCGACGGGACAGGGAGAAGCTTTCTTT. This chain joins TRBV7-9 and TRBJ1-1; 9 bases align to TRBD1. There are 13 residues in the CDR3. Per germline, CDR1 SEHNR and CDR2 FQNEAQ (reference sequence). The J segment lost 8 bases and the V segment lost 5 bases, leaving 6 bases of the junction unmatched. Variable domain in full (rest from reference TRBV7-9 and TRBJ1-1): DTGVSQNPRHKITKRGQNVTFRCDPISEHNRLYWYRQTLGQGPEFLTYFQNEAQLEKSRLLSDRFSAERPKGSFSTLEIQRTEQGDSAMYLCASSPTGQGEAFFGQGTRLTVV.

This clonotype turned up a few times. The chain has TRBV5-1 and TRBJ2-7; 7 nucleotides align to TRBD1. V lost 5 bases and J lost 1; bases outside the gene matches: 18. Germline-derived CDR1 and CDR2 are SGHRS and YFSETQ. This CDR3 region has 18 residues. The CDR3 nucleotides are TGCGCCAGCAGTCAGATCCTATTGAGGGGGCGCGAATCCTACGAGCAGTACTTC. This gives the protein CASSQILLRGRESYEQYF.

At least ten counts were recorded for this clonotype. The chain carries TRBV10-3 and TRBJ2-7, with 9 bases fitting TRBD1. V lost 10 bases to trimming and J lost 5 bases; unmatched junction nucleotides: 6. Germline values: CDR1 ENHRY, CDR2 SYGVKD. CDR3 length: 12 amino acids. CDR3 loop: CATGTGSNEQYF. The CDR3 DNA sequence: TGTGCCACCGGGACAGGGTCGAACGAGCAGTACTTC.

The CDR3 is CASSFPSREGRNEQFF. The CDR3 nucleotides are TGTGCCAGCAGCTTCCCGTCGCGGGAGGGCCGGAATGAGCAGTTCTTC. This rearrangement joins TRBV5-4 to TRBJ2-5; TRBD2 aligns across 9 bases. The DNA matches TRBJ2-1 better at its end, which makes the J call doubtful. From germline, CDR1 is SGHNT and CDR2 YYREEE (reference sequence). The length of the CDR3 is 16 residues.

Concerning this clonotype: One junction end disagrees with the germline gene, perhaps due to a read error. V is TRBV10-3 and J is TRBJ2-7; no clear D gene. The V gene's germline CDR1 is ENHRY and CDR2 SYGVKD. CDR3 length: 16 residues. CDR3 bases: TGTGCCAGCAGTTCCCTTGGTTGGTACGGATCCTACGAGCAGTACTTC. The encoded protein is CASSSLGWYGSYEQYF.

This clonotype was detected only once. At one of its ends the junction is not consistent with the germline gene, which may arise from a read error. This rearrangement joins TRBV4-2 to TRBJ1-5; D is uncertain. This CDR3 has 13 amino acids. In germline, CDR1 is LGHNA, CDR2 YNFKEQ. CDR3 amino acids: CASSQVGNQPQLF. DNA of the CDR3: TGTGCCAGCAGCCAAGTTGGCAATCAGCCCCAGCTTTTT.

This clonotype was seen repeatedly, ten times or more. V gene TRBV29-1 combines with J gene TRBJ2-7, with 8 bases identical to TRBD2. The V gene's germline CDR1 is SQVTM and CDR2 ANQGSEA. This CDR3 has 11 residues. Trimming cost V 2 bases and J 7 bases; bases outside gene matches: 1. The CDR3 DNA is TGCAGCGTTGAATCGGGGGGGGAGCAGTACTTC. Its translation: CSVESGGEQYF.

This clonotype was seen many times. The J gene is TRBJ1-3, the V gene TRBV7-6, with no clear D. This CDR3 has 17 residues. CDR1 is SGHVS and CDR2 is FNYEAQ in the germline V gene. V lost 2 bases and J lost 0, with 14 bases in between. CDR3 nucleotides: TGTGCCAGCAGCTTATCGCGTCGGGGTTACTCTGGAAACACCATATATTTT. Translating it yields CASSLSRRGYSGNTIYF.

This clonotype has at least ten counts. The CDR3 nucleotides read TGTGCCAGCAGTTTAGACAGGGACGTCGATGGCTACACCTTC. The encoded protein is CASSLDRDVDGYTF. The chain employs TRBV12-3 or TRBV12-4 and TRBJ1-2; D might be TRBD1 (6 bases). Trimming pared 1 base from V and 6 bases from J, leaving 12 bases between. The CDR3 extends over 14 amino acids.

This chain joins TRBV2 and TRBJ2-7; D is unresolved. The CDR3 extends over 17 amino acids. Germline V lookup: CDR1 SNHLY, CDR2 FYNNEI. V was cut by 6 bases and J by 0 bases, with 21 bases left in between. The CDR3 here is CASRGSPNGRSSYEQYF. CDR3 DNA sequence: TGTGCCAGCAGGGGGTCTCCTAACGGTCGGAGCTCCTACGAGCAGTACTTC.

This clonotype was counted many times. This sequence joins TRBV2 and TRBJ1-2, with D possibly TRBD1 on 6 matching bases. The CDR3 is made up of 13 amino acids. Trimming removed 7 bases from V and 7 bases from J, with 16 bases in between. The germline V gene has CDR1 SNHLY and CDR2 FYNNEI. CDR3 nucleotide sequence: TGTGCCAGCACCGGGACACGTAGGAGTGGCTACACCTTC. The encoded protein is CASTGTRRSGYTF. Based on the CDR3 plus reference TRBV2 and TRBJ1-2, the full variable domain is EPEVTQTPSHQVTQMGQEVILRCVPISNHLYFYWYRQILGQKVEFLVSFYNNEISEKSEIFDDQFSVERPDGSNFTLKIRSTKLEDSAMYFCASTGTRRSGYTFGSGTRLTVV.

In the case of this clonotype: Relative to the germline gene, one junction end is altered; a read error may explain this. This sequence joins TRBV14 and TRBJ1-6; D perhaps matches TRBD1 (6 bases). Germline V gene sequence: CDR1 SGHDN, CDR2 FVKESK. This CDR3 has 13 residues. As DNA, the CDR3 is TGTGCCAGCAGCGGACAGCCTAATCCACCCCCCCACTTT. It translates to CASSGQPNPPPHF.

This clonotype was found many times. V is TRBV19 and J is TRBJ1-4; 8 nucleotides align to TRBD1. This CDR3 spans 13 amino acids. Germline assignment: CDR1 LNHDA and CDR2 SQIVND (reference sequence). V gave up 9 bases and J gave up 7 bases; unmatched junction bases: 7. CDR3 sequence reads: CASRDRLREKLFF. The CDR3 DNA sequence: TGTGCCAGCCGGGACAGGCTCCGTGAAAAACTGTTTTTT.

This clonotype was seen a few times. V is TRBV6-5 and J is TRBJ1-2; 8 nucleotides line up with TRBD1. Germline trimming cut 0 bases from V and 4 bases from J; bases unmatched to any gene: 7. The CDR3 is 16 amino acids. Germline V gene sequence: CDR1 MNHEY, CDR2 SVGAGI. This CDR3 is CASSYSNQGAFYGYTF. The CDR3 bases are TGTGCCAGCAGTTACTCGAATCAGGGGGCGTTCTATGGCTACACCTTC.

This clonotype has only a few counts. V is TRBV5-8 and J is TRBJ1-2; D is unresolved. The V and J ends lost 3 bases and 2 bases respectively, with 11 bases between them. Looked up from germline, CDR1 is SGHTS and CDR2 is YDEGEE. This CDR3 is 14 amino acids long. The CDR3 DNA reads TGTGCCAGCAGCTCCGTGACGAAGAACTATGGCTACACCTTC. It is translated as CASSSVTKNYGYTF. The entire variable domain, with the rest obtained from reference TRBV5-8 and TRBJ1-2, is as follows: EAGVTQSPTHLIKTRGQQATLRCSPISGHTSVYWYQQALGLGLQFLLWYDEGEERNRGNFPPRFSGRQFPNYSSELNVNALELEDSALYLCASSSVTKNYGYTFGSGTRLTVV.